The TCR beta chain under discussion was sequenced for a study of Tregs in tolerant kidney transplant recipients. Worth noting for this clone: Its specificity is unknown.

Some clones are missing from TCRdb's copy, which holds only in-frame ones; the method was immunoSEQ multiplex PCR. The sample lists about 240,000 clones, around 82% seen once, with about 0.58% in the top ten. Unstimulated Tregs (CD4+CD25+CD127-) and CD4+CD25- non-Tregs were sorted from PBMCs. Study results and limitations: No direct test of biological reproducibility was done here. The most relevant donor-specific Treg TCRbeta repertoire apparently came from expansion with activated donor B cells. The small number of patients limits these findings pending further validation.

The sequenced material came from CD4+ T cells from blood. This clonotype was obtained from a human donor in good health.

CDR3 bases: TGTGCCAGCAGTGATGGGGGCCGGGGTCAGCCCCAGCATTTT. It is translated as CASSDGGRGQPQHF. The chain combines TRBV6-1 with TRBJ1-5; perhaps TRBD1 as D (6 bases). This CDR3 comprises 14 residues. Germline assignment: CDR1 MNHNS and CDR2 SASEGT. The V gene lost 3 bases and the J gene lost 6 bases, with 12 bases spanning the gap.